This T cell receptor beta chain was documented in a study of Graves' ophthalmopathy and Graves' hyperthyroidism. The CDR3 is 18 residues long. V trimming: 1 base; J trimming: 3 bases; junction bases outside the gene matches: 12. Per the germline V gene, CDR1 is GTSNPN and CDR2 is SVGIG (reference sequence). This clonotype has at least ten counts. RNA transcripts were the template, and TCR beta CDR3 regions were amplified from them. The first-round RT-PCR employed HTBI primers together with the Qiagen OneStep RT-PCR kit. A multiplex PCR was then performed as the second round. In TCRdb, the multiplex PCR reads were re-called with MiXCR into one record per CDR3 protein. The data contain just over 600,000 distinct CDR3 sequences, 22% of them singletons.

This receptor was obtained from a woman aged 18-35 years with stable Graves' hyperthyroidism. Some clones in this sample may be carry-over from other donors' samples. Sequenced material: peripheral blood. The chain recombines TRBV30 with TRBJ1-5; the match to TRBD1 covers 10 bases. DNA for the CDR3: TGTGCCTGGAGTGAGGGTAGACCGGGACAGGGGCTCAATCAGCCCCAGCATTTT. It encodes CAWSEGRPGQGLNQPQHF. Looking up the rest from reference TRBV30 and TRBJ1-5 gives the full variable domain: SQTIHQWPATLVQPVGSPLSLECTVEGTSNPNLYWYRQAAGRGLQLLFYSVGIGQISSEVPQNLSASRPQDRQFILSSKKLLLSDSGFYLCAWSEGRPGQGLNQPQHFGDGTRLSIL.